The 24 T cell receptor beta chains below all came from one sample that was sequenced in a study of response to subunit inactivated influenza vaccine. TCRdb analysed the RT-PCR reads with MiXCR anew, one entry per CDR3 protein. In the table there are some 570,000 distinct CDR3 sequences, around 11% of which are singletons. These sequences were also reported in another study, on T cells expressing NK-cell markers. As that study records: With UMIs, 5'RACE template switching was used to make TCR beta cDNA.

The source material was PBMCs from blood, sampled on the day of vaccination. These receptors all come from a middle-aged man who received an inactivated influenza vaccine.

This clonotype has at least ten counts. J is TRBJ2-3 and V is TRBV3-1; D call uncertain. The CDR3 contains 11 residues. The germline V gene encodes CDR1 LGHDT and CDR2 YNNKEL (reference sequence). With 6 bases removed from V and 3 bases from J, the gap between germline ends came to 4 bases. CDR3 nucleotides: TGTGCCAGCAGTCAGACAGATACGCAGTATTTT. It codes for CASSQTDTQYF.

The sample holds many counts of this clonotype. The gene calls are TRBV18 and TRBJ2-5, with TRBD1 as a possible D gene (6 bases). The CDR3 has 15 amino acids. V was clipped by 3 bases and J by 4 bases, with 15 bases between them. Germline lookup yields CDR1 KGHSH and CDR2 LQKENI. In DNA form, the CDR3 reads TGTGCCAGCTCACCGCGCCGGGACATCCGAGAGACCCAGTACTTC. Its protein is CASSPRRDIRETQYF.

This clonotype has just a few counts. The chain is built from TRBV7-2 and TRBJ2-1; D might be TRBD2 (6 bases). There are 15 residues in the CDR3. Germline values: CDR1 SGHTA, CDR2 FQGNSA. V was cut by 1 base and J by 4 bases, with 11 bases left in between. Here the CDR3 DNA reads TGTGCCAGCAGCTTAGGGAGCGGGCCTTACAATGAGCAGTTCTTC. Protein sequence: CASSLGSGPYNEQFF.

This clonotype was counted a few times. The chain links TRBV7-6 to TRBJ2-1; no clear D. CDR3 size: 16 residues. Per the germline V gene, CDR1 is SGHVS and CDR2 is FNYEAQ. Trimming took 1 base from V and 0 from J, leaving 10 bases between them. The CDR3 DNA sequence: TGTGCCAGCAGCTTAGTCGGAGAAAGCTCCTACAATGAGCAGTTCTTC. Translation gives CASSLVGESSYNEQFF.

The J gene is TRBJ1-6, the V gene TRBV20-1; D unclear. The CDR3 is 14 residues long. CDR1 DFQATT and CDR2 SNEGSKA come from the germline V gene (reference sequence). V was shortened by 6 bases and J by 5 bases, with 14 bases between the two germline ends. CDR3 in DNA: TGCAGTGCAGCGGTGGGGTGGGATAATTCACCCCTCCACTTT. Translated, it gives CSAAVGWDNSPLHF.

A word on this clonotype: Germline and junction disagree at one end, which may indicate a read error. The genes are TRBV19 and TRBJ2-2; 8 bases are shared with TRBD2. From germline, CDR1 is LNHDA and CDR2 SQIVND (reference sequence). The CDR3 covers 15 residues. CDR3 residues: CVSSPGGALGGELFF. The CDR3 nucleotides are TGTGTCAGTAGCCCCGGGGGGGCACTTGGAGGGGAGCTGTTTTTT.

The J gene is TRBJ2-7, the V gene TRBV18; TRBD1 agrees at 9 bases. CDR3 length: 13 residues. The junction had 3 bases not matched to a gene; V was cut back by 3 bases and J by 6 bases. Germline-derived CDR1 and CDR2 are KGHSH and LQKENI. The DNA for the CDR3 is TGTGCCAGCTCACCCAGGACAGGGGTCGAGCAGTACTTC. It codes for CASSPRTGVEQYF.

V gene TRBV15 combines with J gene TRBJ2-7; no firm D call. The germline CDR1 and CDR2 sequences are LNHNV and YYDKDF (reference sequence). The CDR3 has 14 residues. Between the trimmed V and J ends, which lost 6 bases and 2 bases, there was a span of 14 bases. The CDR3 coding sequence is TGTGCCACCAGTGGACCCTCTACAACCTACGAGCAGTACTTC. Its translation: CATSGPSTTYEQYF.

There are many counts of this clonotype. The gene calls are TRBV27 and TRBJ1-1, with 7 bases aligning to TRBD1. The CDR3 covers 13 residues. After removal of 6 bases from V and 1 base from J, the junction contained 2 bases not matched to a gene. In germline, CDR1 is MNHEY, CDR2 SMNVEV (reference sequence). DNA of the CDR3: TGTGCCAGCAGACCAGGGGGGAACACTGAAGCTTTCTTT. This sequence encodes CASRPGGNTEAFF.

There are a few counts of this clonotype. V and J are TRBV20-1 and TRBJ2-7; 12 bases are shared with TRBD2. CDR1 and CDR2 (germline): DFQATT, SNEGSKA (reference sequence). The ends lost 3 bases at V and 2 bases at J; junction bases unmatched: 5. The CDR3 consists of 15 residues. The CDR3 region is CSASGLAGRTYEQYF. CDR3 nucleotides: TGCAGTGCTAGCGGACTAGCGGGACGAACCTACGAGCAGTACTTC.

This clonotype occurred a few times. The genes are TRBV11-2 and TRBJ2-3; 9 nucleotides line up with TRBD1. The junction had 3 bases not matched to a gene; V was cut back by 4 bases and J by 4 bases. Germline V lookup: CDR1 SGHAT, CDR2 FQNNGV. This CDR3 region has 14 residues. The CDR3 DNA is TGTGCCAGCAGCTGGGGACAGGGTCCAGATACGCAGTATTTT. This gives the protein CASSWGQGPDTQYF.

This clonotype was seen ten or more times. The chain employs TRBV5-6 and TRBJ2-3, with D unclear. The germline V gene encodes CDR1 SGHDT and CDR2 YYEEEE. This CDR3 contains 12 residues. V was clipped by 2 bases and J by 1 base, with 2 bases between them. CDR3 nucleotide sequence: TGTGCCAGCAGCTTCGGCACAGATACGCAGTATTTT. This gives the protein CASSFGTDTQYF.

In this sample, this clonotype turned up many times. The chain joins TRBV7-2 to TRBJ1-3; D is uncertain. The CDR3 extends over 14 amino acids. The V end lost 1 base, the J end lost 7 bases, and 11 bases lay between the germline ends. Germline V lookup: CDR1 SGHTA, CDR2 FQGNSA. CDR3 DNA sequence: TGTGCCAGCAGCTTAGGCGACATCCTTAACACCATATATTTT. Its protein is CASSLGDILNTIYF.

This clonotype was picked up one time. The V gene is TRBV25-1, the J gene TRBJ2-5, with D possibly being TRBD1 (5 bases). The CDR3 length is 12 residues. V was clipped by 8 bases and J by 1 base, with 8 bases between them. Germline V gene sequence: CDR1 MGHDK, CDR2 SYGVNS. The CDR3 DNA reads TGTGCCAGCCGACAGCGCCAAGAGACCCAGTACTTC. It codes for CASRQRQETQYF. Using reference TRBV25-1 and TRBJ2-5 for the parts outside the CDR3, the full variable domain is EADIYQTPRYLVIGTGKKITLECSQTMGHDKMYWYQQDPGMELHLIHYSYGVNSTEKGDLSSESTVSRIRTEHFPLTLESARPSHTSQYLCASRQRQETQYFGPGTRLLVL.

The chain uses TRBV24-1 and TRBJ2-2, with D unclear. Germline CDR1 reads KGHDR; CDR2 reads SFDVKD. The germline V and J ends were trimmed by 0 bases and 0 bases, with 4 bases remaining between them. The CDR3 runs 15 residues. This CDR3 reads CATSDLGANTGELFF. CDR3 nucleotide sequence: TGTGCCACCAGTGATTTGGGCGCGAACACCGGGGAGCTGTTTTTT.

In its sample, this clonotype was seen a few times. The rearrangement joins TRBV12-3 or TRBV12-4 to TRBJ2-1; no firm D call. There are 13 residues in the CDR3. V was shortened by 5 bases and J by 9 bases, with 14 bases between the two germline ends. CDR3 amino acids: CASSSAESGEQFF. CDR3 DNA sequence: TGTGCCAGCAGTAGCGCTGAGAGTGGTGAGCAGTTCTTC.

The V and J genes are TRBV18 and TRBJ1-2; 7 bases map to TRBD1. V shed 2 bases and J 7 bases; nucleotides not matched to a gene: 4. The CDR3 runs 13 residues. The germline gives CDR1 KGHSH, CDR2 LQKENI. CDR3 sequence reads: CASSPSTGSGYTF. The CDR3 nucleotides are TGTGCCAGCTCACCATCGACAGGGAGTGGCTACACCTTC. Using reference TRBV18 and TRBJ1-2 for the parts outside the CDR3, the full variable domain is NAGVMQNPRHLVRRRGQEARLRCSPMKGHSHVYWYRQLPEEGLKFMVYLQKENIIDESGMPKERFSAEFPKEGPSILRIQQVVRGDSAAYFCASSPSTGSGYTFGSGTRLTVV.

CDR3: CASARADMNTEAFF. The CDR3 region has the DNA TGTGCCAGCGCGAGGGCAGACATGAACACTGAAGCTTTCTTT. The chain couples TRBV27 to TRBJ1-1; no reliable D call. Germline values: CDR1 MNHEY, CDR2 SMNVEV (reference sequence). Trimming took 8 bases from V and 0 from J, leaving 13 bases between them. CDR3 length: 14 amino acids.

The V call is TRBV5-1, the J call TRBJ2-5; D call uncertain. CDR1 SGHRS and CDR2 YFSETQ come from the germline V gene. The CDR3 is 13 residues long. V was trimmed by 1 base and J by 5 bases, leaving 9 bases between them. CDR3 sequence reads: CASSLSPRETQYF. The DNA for the CDR3 is TGCGCCAGCAGCTTGTCGCCAAGGGAGACCCAGTACTTC.

This clonotype was observed a handful of times. The V call is TRBV20-1, the J call TRBJ1-2; a weak D match, TRBD1 (6 bases). Germline V CDR1 and CDR2: DFQATT, SNEGSKA (reference sequence). CDR3 length: 12 amino acids. V was trimmed by 5 bases and J by 7 bases, leaving 14 bases between them. The CDR3 coding sequence is TGCAGTGCTCCGCGACCACAGGGTGGCTACACCTTC. Encoded protein: CSAPRPQGGYTF.

The DNA for the CDR3 is TGTGCCAGCAGTCCAATGGCGGGGGGCAATCAGCCCCAGCATTTT. This translates into CASSPMAGGNQPQHF. The chain recombines TRBV12-3 or TRBV12-4 with TRBJ1-5, with TRBD1 as a possible D gene (5 bases). The CDR3 is 15 residues long. V lost 5 bases and J 2 bases, leaving 13 bases between the germline ends.

The table lists this clonotype with many counts. The rearrangement links TRBV12-3 or TRBV12-4 to TRBJ2-2; the D is unclear. This CDR3 comprises 14 residues. V dropped 3 bases and J dropped 0 bases, with 5 bases sitting between them. CDR3 in amino acids: CASSFKANTGELFF. CDR3 DNA: TGTGCCAGCAGTTTTAAGGCGAACACCGGGGAGCTGTTTTTT.

This clonotype was observed at least ten times. This sequence joins TRBV3-1 and TRBJ2-7, with no clear D. Germline V lookup: CDR1 LGHDT, CDR2 YNNKEL (reference sequence). The CDR3 runs to 11 residues. Between the trimmed V and J ends, which lost 1 base and 2 bases, there was a span of 0 bases. DNA of the CDR3: TGTGCCAGCAGCCAAGCCTACGAGCAGTACTTC. Protein product: CASSQAYEQYF.

The chain links TRBV5-1 to TRBJ2-3; no clear D gene. The end of the DNA fits TRBJ1-5 better, so the J call may be wrong. Germline V gene data show CDR1 as SGHRS and CDR2 as YFSETQ. CDR3 length equals 15 residues. The CDR3 spells CASSTTGSSTDTQHF. DNA of the CDR3: TGCGCCAGCAGCACTACCGGGAGTAGCACAGATACGCAGCATTTT.